This T cell receptor beta chain was observed in a study of blood T cell repertoires in COVID-19. About the research overall: Acute and convalescent COVID-19 samples came from the United States, Italy and Spain. Sources were T cells, B-cell-depleted T cells, or PBMCs; the material itself was cDNA or gDNA.

Per the study methods: Reference gene primer amplification in the assay estimated nucleated cell counts. The repertoire was sequenced with immunoSEQ multiplex PCR; TCRdb's copy has only in-frame clones and lacks some. V, J and clone size are taken as reported in that table, and D and trimming were inferred from the DNA itself. The sample contains about 180,000 clones, 79% of which appear only once. Seattle patient enrollment occurred during active infection, with longitudinal follow-up thereafter. From germline, CDR1 is SGHDN and CDR2 FVKESK. CDR3 length: 15 residues. Unmatched junction bases numbered 10, after V lost 8 bases and J lost 5 bases.

The chain links TRBV14 to TRBJ2-5; 11 bases are a match to TRBD2. The origin of this receptor is a woman aged 55-69 years with COVID-19, enrolled during active disease. Sequencing used peripheral blood. Here the CDR3 reads CASDTSGGRGETQYF. The CDR3, as DNA: TGTGCCAGCGACACTAGCGGGGGCCGGGGGGAGACCCAGTACTTC.